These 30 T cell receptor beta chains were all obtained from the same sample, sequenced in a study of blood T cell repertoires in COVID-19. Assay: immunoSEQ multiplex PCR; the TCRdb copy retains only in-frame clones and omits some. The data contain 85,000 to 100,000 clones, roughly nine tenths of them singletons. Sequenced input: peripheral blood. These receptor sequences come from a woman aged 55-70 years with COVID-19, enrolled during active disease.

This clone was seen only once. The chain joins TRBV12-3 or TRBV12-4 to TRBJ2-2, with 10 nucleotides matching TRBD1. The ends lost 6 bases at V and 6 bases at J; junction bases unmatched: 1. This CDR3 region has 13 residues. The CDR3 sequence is CASRGQGSGELFF. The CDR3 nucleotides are TGTGCCAGCAGGGGACAGGGGTCCGGGGAGCTGTTTTTT.

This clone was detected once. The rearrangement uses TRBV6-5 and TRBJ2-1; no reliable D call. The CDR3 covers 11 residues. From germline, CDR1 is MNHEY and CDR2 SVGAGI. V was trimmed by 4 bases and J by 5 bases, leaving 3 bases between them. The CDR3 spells CASSSNNEQFF. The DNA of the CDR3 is TGTGCCAGCAGTTCTAACAATGAGCAGTTCTTC.

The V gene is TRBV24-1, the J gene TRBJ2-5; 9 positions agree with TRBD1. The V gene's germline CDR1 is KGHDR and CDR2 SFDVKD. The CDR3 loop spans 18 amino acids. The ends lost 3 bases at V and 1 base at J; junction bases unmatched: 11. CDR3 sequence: CATSDRLPGQGLQETQYF. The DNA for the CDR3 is TGTGCCACCAGTGATCGCCTTCCGGGACAGGGTCTCCAAGAGACCCAGTACTTC.

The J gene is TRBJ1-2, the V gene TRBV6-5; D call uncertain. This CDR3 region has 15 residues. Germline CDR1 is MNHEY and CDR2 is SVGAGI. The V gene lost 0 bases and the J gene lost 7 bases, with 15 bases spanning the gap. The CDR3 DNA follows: TGTGCCAGCAGTTACTCCGGCCTAGGACGGGGTGGCTACACCTTC. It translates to CASSYSGLGRGGYTF.

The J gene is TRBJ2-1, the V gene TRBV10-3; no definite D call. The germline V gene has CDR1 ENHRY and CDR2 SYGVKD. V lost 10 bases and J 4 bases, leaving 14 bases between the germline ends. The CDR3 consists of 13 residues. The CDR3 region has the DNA TGTGCCACCGAAACTCCTTTATACAATGAGCAGTTCTTC. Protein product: CATETPLYNEQFF.

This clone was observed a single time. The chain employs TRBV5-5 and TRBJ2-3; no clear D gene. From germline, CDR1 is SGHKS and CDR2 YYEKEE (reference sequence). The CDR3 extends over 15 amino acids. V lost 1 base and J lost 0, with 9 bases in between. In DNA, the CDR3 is TGTGCCAGCAGCTTGCGAGCGCCCAGCACAGATACGCAGTATTTT. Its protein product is CASSLRAPSTDTQYF.

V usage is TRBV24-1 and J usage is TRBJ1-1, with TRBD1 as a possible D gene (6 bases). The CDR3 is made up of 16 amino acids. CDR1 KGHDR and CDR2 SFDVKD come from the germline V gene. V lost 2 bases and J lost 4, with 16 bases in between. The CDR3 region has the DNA TGTGCCACCAGTGATTCCCGAGGGGGGGCGAGCACTGAAGCTTTCTTT. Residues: CATSDSRGGASTEAFF.

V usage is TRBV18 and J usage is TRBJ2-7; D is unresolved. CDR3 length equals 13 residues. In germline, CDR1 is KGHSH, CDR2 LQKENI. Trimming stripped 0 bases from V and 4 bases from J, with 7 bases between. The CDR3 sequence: CASSPPPGYEQYF. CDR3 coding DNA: TGTGCCAGCTCACCACCCCCCGGGTACGAGCAGTACTTC.

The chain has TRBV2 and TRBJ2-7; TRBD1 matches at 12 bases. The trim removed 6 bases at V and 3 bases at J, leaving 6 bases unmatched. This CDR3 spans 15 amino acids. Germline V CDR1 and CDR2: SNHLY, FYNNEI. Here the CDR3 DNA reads TGTGCCAGCAGGCGTGGGACAGGGGGCTTCTACGAGCAGTACTTC. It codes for CASRRGTGGFYEQYF.

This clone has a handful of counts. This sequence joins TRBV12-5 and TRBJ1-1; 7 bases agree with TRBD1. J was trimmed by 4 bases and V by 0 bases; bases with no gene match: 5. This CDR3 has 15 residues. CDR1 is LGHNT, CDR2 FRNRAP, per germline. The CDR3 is CASGLVHQGVTEAFF. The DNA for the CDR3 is TGTGCTAGTGGTTTGGTACATCAGGGGGTCACTGAAGCTTTCTTT. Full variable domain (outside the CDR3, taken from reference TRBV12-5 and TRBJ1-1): DARVTQTPRHKVTEMGQEVTMRCQPILGHNTVFWYRQTMMQGLELLAYFRNRAPLDDSGMPKDRFSAEMPDATLATLKIQPSEPRDSAVYFCASGLVHQGVTEAFFGQGTRLTVV.

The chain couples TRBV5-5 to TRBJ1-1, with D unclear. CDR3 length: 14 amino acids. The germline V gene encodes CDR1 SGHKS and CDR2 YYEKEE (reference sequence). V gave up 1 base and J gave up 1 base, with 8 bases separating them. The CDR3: CASSLIPGNTEAFF. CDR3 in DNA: TGTGCCAGCAGCTTGATTCCGGGGAACACTGAAGCTTTCTTT.

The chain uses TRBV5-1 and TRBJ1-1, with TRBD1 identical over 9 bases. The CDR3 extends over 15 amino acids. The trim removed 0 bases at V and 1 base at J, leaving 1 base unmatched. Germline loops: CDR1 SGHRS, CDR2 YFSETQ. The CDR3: CASSLETGGNTEAFF. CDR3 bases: TGCGCCAGCAGCTTGGAGACAGGGGGGAACACTGAAGCTTTCTTT.

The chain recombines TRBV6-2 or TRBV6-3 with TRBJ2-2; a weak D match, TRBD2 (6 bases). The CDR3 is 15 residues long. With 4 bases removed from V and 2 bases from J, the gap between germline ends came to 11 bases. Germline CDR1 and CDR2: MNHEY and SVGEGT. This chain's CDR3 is CASSLAAYNTGELFF. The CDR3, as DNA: TGTGCCAGCAGTTTAGCGGCTTATAACACCGGGGAGCTGTTTTTT.

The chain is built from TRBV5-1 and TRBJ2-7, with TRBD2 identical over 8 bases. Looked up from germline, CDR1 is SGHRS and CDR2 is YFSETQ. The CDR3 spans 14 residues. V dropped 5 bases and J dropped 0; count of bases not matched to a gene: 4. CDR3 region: CASRRLASSYEQYF. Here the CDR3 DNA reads TGCGCCAGCAGAAGACTAGCGAGCTCCTACGAGCAGTACTTC.

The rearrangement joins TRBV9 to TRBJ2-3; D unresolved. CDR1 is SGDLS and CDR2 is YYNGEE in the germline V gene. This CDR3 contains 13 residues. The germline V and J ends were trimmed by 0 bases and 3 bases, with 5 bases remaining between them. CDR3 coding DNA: TGTGCCAGCAGCGTAGTGCTAACAGATACGCAGTATTTT. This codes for CASSVVLTDTQYF.

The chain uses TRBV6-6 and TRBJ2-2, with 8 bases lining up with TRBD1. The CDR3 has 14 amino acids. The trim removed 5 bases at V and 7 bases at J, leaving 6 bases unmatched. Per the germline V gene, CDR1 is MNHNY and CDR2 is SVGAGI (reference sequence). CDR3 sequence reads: CASSPTGGDGELFF. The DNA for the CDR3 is TGTGCCAGCAGTCCTACAGGGGGAGACGGGGAGCTGTTTTTT.

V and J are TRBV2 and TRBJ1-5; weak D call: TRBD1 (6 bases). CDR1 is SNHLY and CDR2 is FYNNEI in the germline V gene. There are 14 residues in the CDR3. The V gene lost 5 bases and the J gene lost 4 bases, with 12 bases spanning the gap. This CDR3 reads CASSTDRYNQPQHF. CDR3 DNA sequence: TGTGCCAGCAGTACCGACAGGTATAATCAGCCCCAGCATTTT.

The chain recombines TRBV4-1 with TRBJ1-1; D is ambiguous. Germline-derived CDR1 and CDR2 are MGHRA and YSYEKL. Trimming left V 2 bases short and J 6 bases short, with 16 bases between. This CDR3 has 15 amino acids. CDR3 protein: CASSQFRVYGAEAFF. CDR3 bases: TGCGCCAGCAGCCAATTCCGGGTGTACGGGGCTGAAGCTTTCTTT.

CDR3 sequence: CASSSVYNEQFF. CDR3 DNA sequence: TGTGCCAGTAGTTCTGTTTACAATGAGCAGTTCTTC. The chain employs TRBV19 and TRBJ2-1; D remains ambiguous. The V gene's germline CDR1 is LNHDA and CDR2 SQIVND (reference sequence). Between the trimmed V and J ends, which lost 5 bases and 4 bases, there was a span of 6 bases. This CDR3 spans 12 amino acids.

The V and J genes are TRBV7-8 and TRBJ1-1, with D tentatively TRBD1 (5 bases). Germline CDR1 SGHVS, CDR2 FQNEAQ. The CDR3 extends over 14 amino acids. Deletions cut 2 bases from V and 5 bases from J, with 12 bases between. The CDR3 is CASSLNPGRTEAFF. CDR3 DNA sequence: TGTGCCAGCAGCTTAAACCCAGGGCGTACTGAAGCTTTCTTT.

CDR3 protein: CASSSADYEQYF. The CDR3 region has the DNA TGTGCCAGCAGTTCTGCGGATTACGAGCAGTACTTC. The rearrangement uses TRBV6-5 and TRBJ2-7; D ambiguous. V gave up 4 bases and J gave up 4 bases, with 8 bases separating them. CDR1 and CDR2 (germline): MNHEY, SVGAGI. The CDR3 has 12 residues.

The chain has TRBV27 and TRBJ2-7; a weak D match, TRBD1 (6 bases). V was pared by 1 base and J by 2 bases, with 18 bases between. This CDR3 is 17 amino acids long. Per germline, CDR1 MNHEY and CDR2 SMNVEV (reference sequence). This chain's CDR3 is CASSLYPPGQLAYEQYF. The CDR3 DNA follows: TGTGCCAGCAGTTTATACCCCCCCGGACAGCTCGCCTACGAGCAGTACTTC.

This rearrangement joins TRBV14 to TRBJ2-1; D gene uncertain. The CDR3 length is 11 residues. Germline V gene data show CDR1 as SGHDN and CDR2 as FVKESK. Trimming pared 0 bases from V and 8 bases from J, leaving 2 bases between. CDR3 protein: CASSQDYEQFF. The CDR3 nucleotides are TGTGCCAGCAGCCAAGACTATGAGCAGTTCTTC. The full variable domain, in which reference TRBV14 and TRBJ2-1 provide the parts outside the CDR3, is EAGVTQFPSHSVIEKGQTVTLRCDPISGHDNLYWYRRVMGKEIKFLLHFVKESKQDESGMPNNRFLAERTGGTYSTLKVQPAELEDSGVYFCASSQDYEQFFGPGTRLTVL.

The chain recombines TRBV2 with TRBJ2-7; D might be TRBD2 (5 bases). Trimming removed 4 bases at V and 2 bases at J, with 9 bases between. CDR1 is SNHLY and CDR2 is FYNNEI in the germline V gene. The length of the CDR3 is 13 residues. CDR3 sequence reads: CASSGGIPYEQYF. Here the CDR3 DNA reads TGTGCCAGCAGTGGAGGGATCCCCTACGAGCAGTACTTC.

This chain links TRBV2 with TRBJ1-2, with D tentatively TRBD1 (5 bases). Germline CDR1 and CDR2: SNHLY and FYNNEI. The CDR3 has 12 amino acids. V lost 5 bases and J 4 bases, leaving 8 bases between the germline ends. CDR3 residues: CASSQGGYGYTF. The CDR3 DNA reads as TGTGCCAGCAGTCAGGGCGGCTATGGCTACACCTTC. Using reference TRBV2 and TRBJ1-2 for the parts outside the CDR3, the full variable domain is EPEVTQTPSHQVTQMGQEVILRCVPISNHLYFYWYRQILGQKVEFLVSFYNNEISEKSEIFDDQFSVERPDGSNFTLKIRSTKLEDSAMYFCASSQGGYGYTFGSGTRLTVV.

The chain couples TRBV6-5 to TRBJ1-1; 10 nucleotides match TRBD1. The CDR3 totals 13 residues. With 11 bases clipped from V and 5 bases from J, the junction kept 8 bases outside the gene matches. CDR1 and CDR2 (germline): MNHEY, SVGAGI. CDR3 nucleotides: TGTGCCTCCTCGACAGGGGGCAGAACTGAAGCTTTCTTT. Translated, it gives CASSTGGRTEAFF.

The CDR3 reads CASSLGQGSYEQYF. The CDR3 region has the DNA TGCGCCAGCAGCCTGGGACAGGGATCCTACGAGCAGTACTTC. The chain employs TRBV5-1 and TRBJ2-7; TRBD1 aligns across 9 bases. Looked up from germline, CDR1 is SGHRS and CDR2 is YFSETQ. V was pared by 4 bases and J by 1 base, with 3 bases of the junction left unmatched. This CDR3 region has 14 residues.

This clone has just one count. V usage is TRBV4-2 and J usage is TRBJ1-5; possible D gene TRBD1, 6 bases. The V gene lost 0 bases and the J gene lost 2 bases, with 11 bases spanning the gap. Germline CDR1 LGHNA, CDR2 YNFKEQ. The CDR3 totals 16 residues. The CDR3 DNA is TGTGCCAGCAGCCAAGATTTTCCAGGGGGCAATCAGCCCCAGCATTTT. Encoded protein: CASSQDFPGGNQPQHF.

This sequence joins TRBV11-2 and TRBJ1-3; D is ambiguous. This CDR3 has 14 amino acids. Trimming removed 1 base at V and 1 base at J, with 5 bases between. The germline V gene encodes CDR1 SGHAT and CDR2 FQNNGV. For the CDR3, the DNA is TGTGCCAGCAGCTTAGGGCCTTCTGGAAACACCATATATTTT. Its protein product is CASSLGPSGNTIYF.

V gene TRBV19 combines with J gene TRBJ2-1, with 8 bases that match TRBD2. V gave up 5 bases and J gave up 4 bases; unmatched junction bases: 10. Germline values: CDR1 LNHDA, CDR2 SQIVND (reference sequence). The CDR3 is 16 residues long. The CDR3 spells CASSLHRGGRYNEQFF. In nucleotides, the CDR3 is TGTGCCAGTAGTTTACACCGGGGGGGCCGGTACAATGAGCAGTTCTTC.